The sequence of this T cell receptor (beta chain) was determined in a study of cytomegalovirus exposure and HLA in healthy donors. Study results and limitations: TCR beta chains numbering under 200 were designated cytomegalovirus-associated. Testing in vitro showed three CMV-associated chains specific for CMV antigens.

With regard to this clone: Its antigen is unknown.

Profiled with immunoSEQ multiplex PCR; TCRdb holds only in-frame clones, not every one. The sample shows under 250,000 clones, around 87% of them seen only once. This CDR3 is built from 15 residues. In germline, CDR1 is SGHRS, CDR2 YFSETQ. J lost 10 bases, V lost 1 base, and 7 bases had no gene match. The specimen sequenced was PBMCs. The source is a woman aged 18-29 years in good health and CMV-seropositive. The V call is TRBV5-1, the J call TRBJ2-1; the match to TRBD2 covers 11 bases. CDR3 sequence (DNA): TGCGCCAGCAGCTTGACTAGCGGGGGCCCCCGGGAGCAGTTCTTC. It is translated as CASSLTSGGPREQFF.